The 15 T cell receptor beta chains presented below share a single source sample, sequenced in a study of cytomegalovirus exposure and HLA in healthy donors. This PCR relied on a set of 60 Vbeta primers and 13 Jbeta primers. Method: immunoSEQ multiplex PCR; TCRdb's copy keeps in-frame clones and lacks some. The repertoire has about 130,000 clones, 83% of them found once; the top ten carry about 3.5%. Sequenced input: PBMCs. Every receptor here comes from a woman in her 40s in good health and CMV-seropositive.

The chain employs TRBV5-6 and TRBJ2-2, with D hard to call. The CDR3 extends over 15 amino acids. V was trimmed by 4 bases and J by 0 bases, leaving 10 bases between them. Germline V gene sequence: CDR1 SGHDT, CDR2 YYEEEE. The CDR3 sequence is CASSADIANTGELFF. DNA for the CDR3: TGTGCCAGCAGCGCAGACATAGCGAACACCGGGGAGCTGTTTTTT.

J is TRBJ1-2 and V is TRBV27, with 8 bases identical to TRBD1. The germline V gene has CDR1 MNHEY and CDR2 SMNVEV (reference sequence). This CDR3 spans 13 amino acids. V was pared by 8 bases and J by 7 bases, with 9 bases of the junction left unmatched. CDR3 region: CASAEDRAGGYTF. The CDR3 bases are TGTGCCAGCGCGGAGGACAGGGCCGGTGGCTACACCTTC.

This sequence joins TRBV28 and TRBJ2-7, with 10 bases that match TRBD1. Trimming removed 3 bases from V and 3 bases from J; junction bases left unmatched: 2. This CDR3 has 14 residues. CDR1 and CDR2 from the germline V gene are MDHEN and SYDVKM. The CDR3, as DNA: TGTGCCAGCAGTTTCGGACAGGGGGGCTACGAGCAGTACTTC. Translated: CASSFGQGGYEQYF.

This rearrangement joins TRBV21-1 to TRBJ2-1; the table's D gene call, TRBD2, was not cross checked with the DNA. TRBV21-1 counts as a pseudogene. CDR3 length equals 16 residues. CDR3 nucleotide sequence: TGTGCCAGCAGCAAAAAGGGCGGGAGCCCATCCAATGAGCAGTTCTTC. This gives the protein CASSKKGGSPSNEQFF.

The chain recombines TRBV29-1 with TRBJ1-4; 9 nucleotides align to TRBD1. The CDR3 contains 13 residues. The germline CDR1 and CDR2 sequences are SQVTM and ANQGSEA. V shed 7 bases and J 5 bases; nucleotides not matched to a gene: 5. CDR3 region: CSATGTGNEKLFF. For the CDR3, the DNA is TGCAGCGCCACCGGGACAGGGAATGAAAAACTGTTTTTT. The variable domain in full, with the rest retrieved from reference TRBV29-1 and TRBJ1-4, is SAVISQKPSRDICQRGTSLTIQCQVDSQVTMMFWYRQQPGQSLTLIATANQGSEATYESGFVIDKFPISRPNLTFSTLTVSNMSPEDSSIYLCSATGTGNEKLFFGSGTQLSVL.

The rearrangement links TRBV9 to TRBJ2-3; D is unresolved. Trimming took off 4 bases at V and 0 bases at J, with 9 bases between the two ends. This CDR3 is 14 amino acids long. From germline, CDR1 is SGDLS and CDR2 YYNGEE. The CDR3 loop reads CASSPAESTDTQYF. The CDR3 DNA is TGTGCCAGCAGCCCGGCGGAGAGCACAGATACGCAGTATTTT.

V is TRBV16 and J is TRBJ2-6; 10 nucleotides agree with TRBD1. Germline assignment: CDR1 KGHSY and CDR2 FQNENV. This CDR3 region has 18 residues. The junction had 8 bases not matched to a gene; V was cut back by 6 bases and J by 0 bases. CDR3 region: CASSHGTGAFSGANVLTF. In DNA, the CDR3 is TGTGCCAGCAGTCACGGGACAGGGGCCTTCTCTGGGGCCAACGTCCTGACTTTC. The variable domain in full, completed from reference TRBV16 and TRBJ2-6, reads GEEVAQTPKHLVRGEGQKAKLYCAPIKGHSYVFWYQQVLKNEFKFLISFQNENVFDETGMPKERFSAKCLPNSPCSLEIQATKLEDSAVYFCASSHGTGAFSGANVLTFGAGSRLTVL.

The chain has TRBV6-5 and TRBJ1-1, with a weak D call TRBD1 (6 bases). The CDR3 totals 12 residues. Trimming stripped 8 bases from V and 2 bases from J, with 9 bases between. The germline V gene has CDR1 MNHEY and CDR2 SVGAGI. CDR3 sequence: CASRTVNTEAFF. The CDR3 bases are TGTGCCAGCCGGACAGTAAACACTGAAGCTTTCTTT.

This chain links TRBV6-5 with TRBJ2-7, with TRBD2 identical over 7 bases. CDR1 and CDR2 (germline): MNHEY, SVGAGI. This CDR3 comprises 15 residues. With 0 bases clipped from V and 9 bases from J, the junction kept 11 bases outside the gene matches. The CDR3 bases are TGTGCCAGCAGTTACTCGTCGGCAGGCTCGGGGGGGCAGTACTTC. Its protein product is CASSYSSAGSGGQYF.

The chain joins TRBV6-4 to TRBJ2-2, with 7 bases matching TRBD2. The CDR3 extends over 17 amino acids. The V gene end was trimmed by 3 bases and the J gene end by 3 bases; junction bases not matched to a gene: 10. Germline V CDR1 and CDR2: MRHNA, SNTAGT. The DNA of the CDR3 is TGTGCCAGCAGTGAGGACTACCTAGCGGTTTACACCGGGGAGCTGTTTTTT. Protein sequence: CASSEDYLAVYTGELFF.

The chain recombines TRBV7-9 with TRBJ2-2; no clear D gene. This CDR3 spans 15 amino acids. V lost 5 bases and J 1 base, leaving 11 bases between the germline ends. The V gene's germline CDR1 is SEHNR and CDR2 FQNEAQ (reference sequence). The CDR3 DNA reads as TGTGCCAGCAGCCCCCGGGTCGTGAACACCGGGGAGCTGTTTTTT. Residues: CASSPRVVNTGELFF.

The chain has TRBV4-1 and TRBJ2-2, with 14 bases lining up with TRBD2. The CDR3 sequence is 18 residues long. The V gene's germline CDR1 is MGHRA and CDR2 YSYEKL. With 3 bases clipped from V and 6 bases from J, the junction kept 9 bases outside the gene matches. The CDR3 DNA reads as TGCGCCAGCAGCCACCTCGTGACTAGCGGGAGGGCCTCCGGGGAGCTGTTTTTT. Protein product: CASSHLVTSGRASGELFF.

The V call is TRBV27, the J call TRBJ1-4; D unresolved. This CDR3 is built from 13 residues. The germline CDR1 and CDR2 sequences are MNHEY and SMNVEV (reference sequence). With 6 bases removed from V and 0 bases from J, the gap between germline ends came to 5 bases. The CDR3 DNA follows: TGTGCCAGCAGCAGGACAACTAATGAAAAACTGTTTTTT. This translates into CASSRTTNEKLFF.

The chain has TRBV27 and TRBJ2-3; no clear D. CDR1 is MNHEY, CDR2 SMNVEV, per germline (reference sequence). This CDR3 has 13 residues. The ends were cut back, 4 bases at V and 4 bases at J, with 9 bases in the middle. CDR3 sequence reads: CASSSQPPDTQYF. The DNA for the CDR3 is TGTGCCAGCAGTTCACAGCCCCCAGATACGCAGTATTTT.

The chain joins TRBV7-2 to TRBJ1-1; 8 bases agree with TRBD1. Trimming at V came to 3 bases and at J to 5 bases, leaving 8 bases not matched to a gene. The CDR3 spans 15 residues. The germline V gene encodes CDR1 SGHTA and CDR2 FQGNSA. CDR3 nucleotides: TGTGCCAGCAGCTTCCTAGACAGGGGTGTTACTGAAGCTTTCTTT. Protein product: CASSFLDRGVTEAFF.